Here is one T cell receptor (beta chain) with its context. This likely came from a read error, as a far larger clone is one base away. The J segment lost 10 bases and the V segment lost 7 bases, leaving 9 bases of the junction unmatched. Germline CDR1 and CDR2: SQVTM and ANQGSEA. This CDR3 is built from 12 residues. The data were obtained in a study of low-dose radiotherapy and immunotherapy resistance in tumors. Whole-study context: Cohort 1 got 0.5 Gy per fraction every 2 weeks, 6.5 Gy in total.

Stated time point: before trial treatment. The study gave donors nivolumab, ipilimumab, aspirin, low-dose cyclophosphamide and low-dose radiotherapy. Eligibility was restricted to patients presenting with advanced solid tumors that lacked tumor-infiltrating lymphocytes. Using a constant-region primer together with a V-primer adapter, TCRs were subjected to around 20 PCR cycles of amplification. In TCRdb, the reads were re-called with MiXCR into one record per CDR3 protein. Among under 60,000 distinct CDR3 sequences listed, 12% were seen once. Source: PBMCs, taken before treatment. This TCR derives from a female donor with ovarian cancer. This sequence joins TRBV29-1 and TRBJ2-1; 8 bases line up with TRBD1. The CDR3 protein is CSAQTSGGEQFF. In nucleotides, the CDR3 is TGCAGCGCCCAGACCTCAGGGGGCGAGCAGTTCTTC.